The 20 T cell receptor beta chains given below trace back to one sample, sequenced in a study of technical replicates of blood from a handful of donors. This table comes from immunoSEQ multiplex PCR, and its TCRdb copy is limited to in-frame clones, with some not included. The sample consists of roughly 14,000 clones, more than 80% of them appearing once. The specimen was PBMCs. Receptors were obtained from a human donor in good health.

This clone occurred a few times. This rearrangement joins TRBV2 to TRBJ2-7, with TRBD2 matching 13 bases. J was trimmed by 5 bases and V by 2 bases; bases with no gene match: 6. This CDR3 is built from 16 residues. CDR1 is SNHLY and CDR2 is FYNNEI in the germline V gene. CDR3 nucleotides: TGTGCCAGCAGTGAAATATTAGGACTAGCGGGAGACGAGCAGTACTTC. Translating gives CASSEILGLAGDEQYF.

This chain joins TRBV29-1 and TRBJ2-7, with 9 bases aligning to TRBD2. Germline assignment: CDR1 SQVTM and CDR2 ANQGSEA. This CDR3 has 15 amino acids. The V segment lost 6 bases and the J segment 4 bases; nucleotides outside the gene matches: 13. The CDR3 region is CSVIPFASGKYEQYF. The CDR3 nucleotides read TGCAGCGTCATTCCTTTTGCTAGCGGGAAGTACGAGCAGTACTTC.

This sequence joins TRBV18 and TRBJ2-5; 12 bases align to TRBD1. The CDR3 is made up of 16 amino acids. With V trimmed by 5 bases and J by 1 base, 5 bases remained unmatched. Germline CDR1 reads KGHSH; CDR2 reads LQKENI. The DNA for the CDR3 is TGTGCCAGCTCATCGGGACAGGGGGCCCCCCAAGAGACCCAGTACTTC. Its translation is CASSSGQGAPQETQYF.

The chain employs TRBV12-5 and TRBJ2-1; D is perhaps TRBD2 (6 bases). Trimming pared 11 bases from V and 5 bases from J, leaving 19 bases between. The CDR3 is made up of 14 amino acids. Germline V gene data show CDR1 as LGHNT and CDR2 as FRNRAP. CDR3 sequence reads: CAAERAVVNNEQFF. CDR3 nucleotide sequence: TGTGCTGCTGAGCGGGCAGTTGTAAACAATGAGCAGTTCTTC.

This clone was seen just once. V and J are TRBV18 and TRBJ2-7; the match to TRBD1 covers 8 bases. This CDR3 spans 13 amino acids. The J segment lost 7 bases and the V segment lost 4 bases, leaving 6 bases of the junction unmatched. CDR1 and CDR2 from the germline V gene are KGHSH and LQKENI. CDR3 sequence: CASSRLQGGEQYF. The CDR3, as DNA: TGTGCCAGCTCACGCTTACAGGGGGGAGAGCAGTACTTC.

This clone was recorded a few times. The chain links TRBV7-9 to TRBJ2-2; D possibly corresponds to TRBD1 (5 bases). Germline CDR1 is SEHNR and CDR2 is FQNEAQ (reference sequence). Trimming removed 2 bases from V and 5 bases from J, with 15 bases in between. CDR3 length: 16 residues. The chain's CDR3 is CASSLSWQGGTGELFF. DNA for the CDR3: TGTGCCAGCAGCTTATCGTGGCAGGGTGGTACCGGGGAGCTGTTTTTT.

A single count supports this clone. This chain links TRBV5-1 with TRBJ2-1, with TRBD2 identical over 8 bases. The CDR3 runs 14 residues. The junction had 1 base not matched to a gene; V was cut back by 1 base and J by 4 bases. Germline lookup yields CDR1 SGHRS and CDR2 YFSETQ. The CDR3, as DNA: TGCGCCAGCAGCTTGACTAGCGGATACAATGAGCAGTTCTTC. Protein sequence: CASSLTSGYNEQFF.

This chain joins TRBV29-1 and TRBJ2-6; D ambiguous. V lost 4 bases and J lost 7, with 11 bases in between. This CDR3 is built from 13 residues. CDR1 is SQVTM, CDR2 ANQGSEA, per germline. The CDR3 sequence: CSVALGKANVLTF. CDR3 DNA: TGCAGCGTTGCCCTCGGTAAAGCCAACGTCCTGACTTTC.

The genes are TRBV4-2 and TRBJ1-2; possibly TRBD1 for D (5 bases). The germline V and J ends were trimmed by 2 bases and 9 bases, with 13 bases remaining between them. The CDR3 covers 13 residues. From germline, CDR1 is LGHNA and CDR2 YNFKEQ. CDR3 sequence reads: CASSQRAGGSYTF. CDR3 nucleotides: TGTGCCAGCAGCCAAAGGGCGGGGGGGAGCTACACCTTC.

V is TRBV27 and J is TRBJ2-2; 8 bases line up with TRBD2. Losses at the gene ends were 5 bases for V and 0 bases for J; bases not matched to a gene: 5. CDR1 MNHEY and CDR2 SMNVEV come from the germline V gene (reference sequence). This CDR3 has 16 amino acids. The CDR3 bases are TGTGCCAGCAGTCTTTTACTAGCGGCGAACACCGGGGAGCTGTTTTTT. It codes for CASSLLLAANTGELFF.

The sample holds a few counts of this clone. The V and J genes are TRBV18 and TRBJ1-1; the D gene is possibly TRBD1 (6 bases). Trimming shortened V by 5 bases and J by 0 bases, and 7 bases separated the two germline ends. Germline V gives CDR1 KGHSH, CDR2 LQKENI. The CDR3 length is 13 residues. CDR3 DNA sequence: TGTGCCAGCTCAACAGGGATGAACACTGAAGCTTTCTTT. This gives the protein CASSTGMNTEAFF.

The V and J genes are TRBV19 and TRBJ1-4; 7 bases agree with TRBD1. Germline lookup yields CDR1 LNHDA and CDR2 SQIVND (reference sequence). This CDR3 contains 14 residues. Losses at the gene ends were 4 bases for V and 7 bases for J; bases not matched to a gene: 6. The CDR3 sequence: CASSTPNRGEKLFF. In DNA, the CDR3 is TGTGCCAGTAGTACCCCTAACAGGGGTGAAAAACTGTTTTTT.

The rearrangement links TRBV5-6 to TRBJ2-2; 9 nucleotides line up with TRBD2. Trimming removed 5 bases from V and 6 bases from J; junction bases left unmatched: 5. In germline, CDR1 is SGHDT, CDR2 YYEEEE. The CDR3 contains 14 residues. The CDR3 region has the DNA TGTGCCAGCAGGGAAGCGGGAGGCCCCGGGGAGCTGTTTTTT. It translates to CASREAGGPGELFF.

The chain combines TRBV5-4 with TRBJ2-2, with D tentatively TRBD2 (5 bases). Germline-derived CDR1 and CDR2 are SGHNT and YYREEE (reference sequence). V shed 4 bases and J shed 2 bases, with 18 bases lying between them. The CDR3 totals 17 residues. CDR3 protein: CASSRGGLSGNTGELFF. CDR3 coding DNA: TGTGCCAGCAGCCGAGGAGGACTCAGCGGTAACACCGGGGAGCTGTTTTTT.

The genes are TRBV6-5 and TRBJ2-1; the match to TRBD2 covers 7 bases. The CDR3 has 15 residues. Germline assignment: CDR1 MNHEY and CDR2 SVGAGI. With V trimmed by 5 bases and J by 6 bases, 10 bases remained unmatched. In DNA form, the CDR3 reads TGTGCCAGCAGTCGCGACGGGGGGAGGCCCAATGAGCAGTTCTTC. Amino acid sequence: CASSRDGGRPNEQFF.

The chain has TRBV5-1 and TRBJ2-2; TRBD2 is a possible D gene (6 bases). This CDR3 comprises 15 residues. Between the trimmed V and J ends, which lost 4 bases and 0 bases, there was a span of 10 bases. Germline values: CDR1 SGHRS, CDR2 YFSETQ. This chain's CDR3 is CASSLREPNTGELFF. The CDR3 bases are TGCGCCAGCAGCCTCCGGGAGCCGAACACCGGGGAGCTGTTTTTT.

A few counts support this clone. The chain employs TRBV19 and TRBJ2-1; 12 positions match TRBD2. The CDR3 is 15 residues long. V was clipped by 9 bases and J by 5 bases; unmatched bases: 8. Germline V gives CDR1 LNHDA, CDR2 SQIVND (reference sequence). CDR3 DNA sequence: TGTGCCAGCAGTGTGACTAGCGGGAGAAACAATGAGCAGTTCTTC. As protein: CASSVTSGRNNEQFF.

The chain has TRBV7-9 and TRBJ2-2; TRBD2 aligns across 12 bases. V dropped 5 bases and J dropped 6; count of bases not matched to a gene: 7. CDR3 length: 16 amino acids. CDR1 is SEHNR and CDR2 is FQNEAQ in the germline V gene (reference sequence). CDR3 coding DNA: TGTGCCAGCAGCGTACTAGCGGGAGGATTTGCCGGGGAGCTGTTTTTT. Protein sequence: CASSVLAGGFAGELFF.

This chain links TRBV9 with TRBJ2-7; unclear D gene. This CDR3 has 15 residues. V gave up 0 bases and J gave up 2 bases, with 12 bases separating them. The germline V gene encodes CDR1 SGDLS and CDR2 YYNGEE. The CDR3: CASSVAGSYTYEQYF. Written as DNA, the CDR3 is TGTGCCAGCAGCGTAGCCGGGTCATATACCTACGAGCAGTACTTC.

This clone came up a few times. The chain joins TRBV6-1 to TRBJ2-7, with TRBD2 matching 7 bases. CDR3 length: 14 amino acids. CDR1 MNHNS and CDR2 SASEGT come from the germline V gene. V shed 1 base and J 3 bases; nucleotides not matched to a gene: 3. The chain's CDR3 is CASSEETSVYEQYF. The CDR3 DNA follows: TGTGCCAGCAGTGAAGAAACTAGCGTCTACGAGCAGTACTTC.